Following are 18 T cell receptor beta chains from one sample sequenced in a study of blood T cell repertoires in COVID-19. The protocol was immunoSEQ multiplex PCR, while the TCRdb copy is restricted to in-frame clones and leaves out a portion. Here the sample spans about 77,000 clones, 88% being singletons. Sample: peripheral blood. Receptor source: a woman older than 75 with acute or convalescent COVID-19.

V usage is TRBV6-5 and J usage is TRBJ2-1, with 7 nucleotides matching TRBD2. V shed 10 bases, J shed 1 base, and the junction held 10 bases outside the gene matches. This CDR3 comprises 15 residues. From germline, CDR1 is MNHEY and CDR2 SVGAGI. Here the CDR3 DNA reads TGTGCCACCTCCAGACTAGCCCCTTCCTACAATGAGCAGTTCTTC. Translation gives CATSRLAPSYNEQFF.

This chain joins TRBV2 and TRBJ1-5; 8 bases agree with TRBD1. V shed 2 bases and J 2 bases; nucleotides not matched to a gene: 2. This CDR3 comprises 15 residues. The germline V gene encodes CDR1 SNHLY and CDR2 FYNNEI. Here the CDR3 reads CASSEQGAGNQPQHF. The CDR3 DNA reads TGTGCCAGCAGTGAACAGGGGGCTGGCAATCAGCCCCAGCATTTT.

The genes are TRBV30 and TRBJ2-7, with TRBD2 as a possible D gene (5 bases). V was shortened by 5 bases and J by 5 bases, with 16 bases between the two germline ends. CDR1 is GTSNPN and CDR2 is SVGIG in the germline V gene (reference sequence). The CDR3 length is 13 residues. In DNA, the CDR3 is TGTGCCTGGCGGACTCTCTGGCGCGACGAGCAGTACTTC. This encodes CAWRTLWRDEQYF.

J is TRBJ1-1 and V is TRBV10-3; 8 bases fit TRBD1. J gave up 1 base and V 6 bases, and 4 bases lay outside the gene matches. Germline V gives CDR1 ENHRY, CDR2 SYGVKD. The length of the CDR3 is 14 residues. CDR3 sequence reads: CAISQDRENTEAFF. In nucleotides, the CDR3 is TGTGCCATCAGCCAGGACAGGGAGAACACTGAAGCTTTCTTT.

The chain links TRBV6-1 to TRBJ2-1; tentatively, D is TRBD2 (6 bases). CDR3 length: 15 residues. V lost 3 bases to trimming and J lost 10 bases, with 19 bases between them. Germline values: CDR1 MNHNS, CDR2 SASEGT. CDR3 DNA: TGTGCCAGCAGTGAGTACGGCGGGGTTGTGGGGGAGCAGTTCTTC. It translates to CASSEYGGVVGEQFF.

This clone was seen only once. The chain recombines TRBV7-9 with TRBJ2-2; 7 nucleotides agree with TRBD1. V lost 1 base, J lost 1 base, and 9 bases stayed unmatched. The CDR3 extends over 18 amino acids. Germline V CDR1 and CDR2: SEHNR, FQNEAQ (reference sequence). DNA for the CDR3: TGTGCCAGCAGCTTAGATCCTTGGAGGACAGGGAACACCGGGGAGCTGTTTTTT. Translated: CASSLDPWRTGNTGELFF.

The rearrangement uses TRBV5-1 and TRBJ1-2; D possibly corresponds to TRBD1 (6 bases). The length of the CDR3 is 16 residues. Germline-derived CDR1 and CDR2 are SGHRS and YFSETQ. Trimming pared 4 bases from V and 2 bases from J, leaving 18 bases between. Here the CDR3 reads CASSRPSTDRNYGYTF. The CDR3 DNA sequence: TGCGCCAGCAGCCGTCCTTCGACGGACAGAAACTATGGCTACACCTTC.

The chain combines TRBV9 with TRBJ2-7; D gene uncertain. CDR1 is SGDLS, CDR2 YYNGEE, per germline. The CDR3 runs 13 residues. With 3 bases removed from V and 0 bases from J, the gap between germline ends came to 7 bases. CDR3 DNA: TGTGCCAGCAGCGGCGGTAACTCCTACGAGCAGTACTTC. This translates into CASSGGNSYEQYF.

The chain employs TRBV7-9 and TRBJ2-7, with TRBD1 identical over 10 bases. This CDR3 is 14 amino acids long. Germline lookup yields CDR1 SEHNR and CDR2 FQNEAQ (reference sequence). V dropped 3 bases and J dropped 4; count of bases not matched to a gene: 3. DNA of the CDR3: TGTGCCAGCAGCTTGGGACAGGGGAGGTACGAGCAGTACTTC. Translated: CASSLGQGRYEQYF. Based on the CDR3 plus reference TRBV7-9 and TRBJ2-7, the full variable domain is DTGVSQNPRHKITKRGQNVTFRCDPISEHNRLYWYRQTLGQGPEFLTYFQNEAQLEKSRLLSDRFSAERPKGSFSTLEIQRTEQGDSAMYLCASSLGQGRYEQYFGPGTRLTVT.

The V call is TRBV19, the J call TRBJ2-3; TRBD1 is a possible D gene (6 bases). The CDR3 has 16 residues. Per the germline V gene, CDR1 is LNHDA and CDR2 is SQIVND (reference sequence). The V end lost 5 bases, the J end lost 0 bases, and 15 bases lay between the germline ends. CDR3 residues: CASSPRTVTSTDTQYF. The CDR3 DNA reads TGTGCCAGTAGTCCCCGGACAGTCACTAGCACAGATACGCAGTATTTT. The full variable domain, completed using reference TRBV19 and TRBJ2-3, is DGGITQSPKYLFRKEGQNVTLSCEQNLNHDAMYWYRQDPGQGLRLIYYSQIVNDFQKGDIAEGYSVSREKKESFPLTVTSAQKNPTAFYLCASSPRTVTSTDTQYFGPGTRLTVL.

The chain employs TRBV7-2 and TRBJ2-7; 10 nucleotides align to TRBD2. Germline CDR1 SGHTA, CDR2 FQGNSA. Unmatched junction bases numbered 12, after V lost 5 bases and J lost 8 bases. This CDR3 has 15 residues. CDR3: CASSPLAGASTQQYF. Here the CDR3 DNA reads TGTGCCAGCAGCCCCCTAGCGGGGGCCTCAACGCAGCAGTACTTC.

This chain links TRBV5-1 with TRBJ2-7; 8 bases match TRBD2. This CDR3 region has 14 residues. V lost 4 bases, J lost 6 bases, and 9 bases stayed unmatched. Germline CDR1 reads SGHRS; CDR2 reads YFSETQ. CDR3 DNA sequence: TGCGCCAGCAGCACCTCTAGCGGGTCCGGCGAGCAGTACTTC. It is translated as CASSTSSGSGEQYF.

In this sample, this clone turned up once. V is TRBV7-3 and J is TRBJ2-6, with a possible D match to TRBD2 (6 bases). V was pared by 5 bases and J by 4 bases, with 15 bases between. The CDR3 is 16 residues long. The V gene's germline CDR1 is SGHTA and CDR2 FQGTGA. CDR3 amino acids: CASSQTGSSGANVLTF. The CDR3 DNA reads TGTGCCAGCAGCCAGACCGGGAGCTCAGGGGCCAACGTCCTGACTTTC.

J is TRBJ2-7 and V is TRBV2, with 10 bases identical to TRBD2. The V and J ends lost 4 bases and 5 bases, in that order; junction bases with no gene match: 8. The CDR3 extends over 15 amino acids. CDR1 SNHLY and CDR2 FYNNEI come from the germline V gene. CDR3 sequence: CASSGFVAGGHEQYF. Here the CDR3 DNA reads TGTGCCAGCAGTGGTTTTGTAGCGGGGGGTCACGAGCAGTACTTC.

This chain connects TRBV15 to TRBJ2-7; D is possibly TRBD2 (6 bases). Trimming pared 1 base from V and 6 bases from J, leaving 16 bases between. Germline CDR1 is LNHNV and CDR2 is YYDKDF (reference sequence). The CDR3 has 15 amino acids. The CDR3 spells CATSRGVMSGVEQYF. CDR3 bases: TGTGCCACCAGCAGAGGGGTGATGTCGGGGGTCGAGCAGTACTTC. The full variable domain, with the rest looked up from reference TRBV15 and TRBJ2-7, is DAMVIQNPRYQVTQFGKPVTLSCSQTLNHNVMYWYQQKSSQAPKLLFHYYDKDFNNEADTPDNFQSRRPNTSFCFLDIRSPGLGDTAMYLCATSRGVMSGVEQYFGPGTRLTVT.

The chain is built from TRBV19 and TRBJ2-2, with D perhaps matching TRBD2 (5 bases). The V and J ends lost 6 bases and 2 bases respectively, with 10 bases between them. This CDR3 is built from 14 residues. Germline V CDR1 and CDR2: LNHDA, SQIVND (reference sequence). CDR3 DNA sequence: TGTGCCAGTAGGAAAGGACTCAACACCGGGGAGCTGTTTTTT. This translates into CASRKGLNTGELFF.

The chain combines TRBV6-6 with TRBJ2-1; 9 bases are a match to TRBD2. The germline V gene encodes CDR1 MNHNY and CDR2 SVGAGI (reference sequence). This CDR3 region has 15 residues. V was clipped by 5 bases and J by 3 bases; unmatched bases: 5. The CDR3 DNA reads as TGTGCCAGCAGTCAGCCGACTAGCGGCTACAATGAGCAGTTCTTC. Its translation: CASSQPTSGYNEQFF.

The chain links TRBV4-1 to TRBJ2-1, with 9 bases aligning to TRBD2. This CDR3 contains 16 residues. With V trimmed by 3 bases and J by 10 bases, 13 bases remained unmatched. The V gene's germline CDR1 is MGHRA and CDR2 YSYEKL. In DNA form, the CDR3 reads TGCGCCAGCAGCCAGACCCCCGGGACTAGCCGCGGGGAGCAGTTCTTC. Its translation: CASSQTPGTSRGEQFF.